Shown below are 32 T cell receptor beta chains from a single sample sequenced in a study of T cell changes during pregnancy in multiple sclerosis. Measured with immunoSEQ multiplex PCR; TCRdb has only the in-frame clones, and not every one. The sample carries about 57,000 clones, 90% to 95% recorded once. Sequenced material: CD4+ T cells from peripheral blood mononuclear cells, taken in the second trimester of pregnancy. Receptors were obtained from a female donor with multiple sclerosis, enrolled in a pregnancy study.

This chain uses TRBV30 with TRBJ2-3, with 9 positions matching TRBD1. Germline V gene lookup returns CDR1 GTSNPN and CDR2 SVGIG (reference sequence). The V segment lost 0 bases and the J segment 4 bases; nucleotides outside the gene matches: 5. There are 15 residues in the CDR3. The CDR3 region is CAWSVRQGGSDTQYF. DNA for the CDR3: TGTGCCTGGAGTGTAAGACAGGGGGGCTCAGATACGCAGTATTTT.

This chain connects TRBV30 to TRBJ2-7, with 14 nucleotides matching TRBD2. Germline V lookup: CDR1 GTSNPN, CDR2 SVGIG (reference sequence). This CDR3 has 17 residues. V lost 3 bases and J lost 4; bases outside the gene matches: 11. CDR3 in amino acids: CAWRPFGTSGSYYEQYF. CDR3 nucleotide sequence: TGTGCCTGGAGGCCTTTCGGGACTAGCGGGAGTTATTACGAGCAGTACTTC.

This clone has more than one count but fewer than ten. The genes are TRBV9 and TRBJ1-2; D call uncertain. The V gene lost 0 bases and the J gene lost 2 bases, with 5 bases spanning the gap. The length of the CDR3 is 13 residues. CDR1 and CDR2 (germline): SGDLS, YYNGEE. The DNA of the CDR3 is TGTGCCAGCAGCGTAGCGGAGAACTATGGCTACACCTTC. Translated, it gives CASSVAENYGYTF.

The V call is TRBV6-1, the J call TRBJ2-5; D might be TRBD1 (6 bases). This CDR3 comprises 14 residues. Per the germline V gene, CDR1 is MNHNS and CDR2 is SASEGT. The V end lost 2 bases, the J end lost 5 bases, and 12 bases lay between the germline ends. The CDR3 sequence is CASSELRGMETQYF. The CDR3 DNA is TGTGCCAGCAGTGAATTGAGGGGGATGGAGACCCAGTACTTC.

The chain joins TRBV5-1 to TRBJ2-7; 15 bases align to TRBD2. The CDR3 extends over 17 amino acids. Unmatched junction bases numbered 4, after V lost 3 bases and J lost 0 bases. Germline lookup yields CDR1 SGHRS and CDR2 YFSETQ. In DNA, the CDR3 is TGCGCCAGCAGCTGGGGACTAGCGGGAGGAAGCTCCTACGAGCAGTACTTC. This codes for CASSWGLAGGSSYEQYF. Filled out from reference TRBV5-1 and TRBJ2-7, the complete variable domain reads KAGVTQTPRYLIKTRGQQVTLSCSPISGHRSVSWYQQTPGQGLQFLFEYFSETQRNKGNFPGRFSGRQFSNSRSEMNVSTLELGDSALYLCASSWGLAGGSSYEQYFGPGTRLTVT.

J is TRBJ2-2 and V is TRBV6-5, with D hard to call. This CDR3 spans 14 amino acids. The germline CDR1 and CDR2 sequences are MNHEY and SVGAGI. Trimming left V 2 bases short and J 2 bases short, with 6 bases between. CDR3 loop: CASSYVVNTGELFF. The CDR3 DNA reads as TGTGCCAGCAGTTACGTTGTAAACACCGGGGAGCTGTTTTTT.

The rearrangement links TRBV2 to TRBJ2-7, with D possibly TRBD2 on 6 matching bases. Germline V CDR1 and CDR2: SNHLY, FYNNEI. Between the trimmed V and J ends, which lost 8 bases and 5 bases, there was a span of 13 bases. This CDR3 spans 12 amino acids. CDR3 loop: CASGGTFHEQYF. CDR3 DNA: TGTGCCAGCGGGGGGACTTTCCACGAGCAGTACTTC. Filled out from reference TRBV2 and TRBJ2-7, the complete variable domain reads EPEVTQTPSHQVTQMGQEVILRCVPISNHLYFYWYRQILGQKVEFLVSFYNNEISEKSEIFDDQFSVERPDGSNFTLKIRSTKLEDSAMYFCASGGTFHEQYFGPGTRLTVT.

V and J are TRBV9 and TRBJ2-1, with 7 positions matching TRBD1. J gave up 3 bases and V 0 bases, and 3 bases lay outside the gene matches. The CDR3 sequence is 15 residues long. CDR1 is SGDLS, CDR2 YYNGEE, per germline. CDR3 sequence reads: CASSVGDRSYNEQFF. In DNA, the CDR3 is TGTGCCAGCAGCGTAGGGGACAGAAGCTACAATGAGCAGTTCTTC.

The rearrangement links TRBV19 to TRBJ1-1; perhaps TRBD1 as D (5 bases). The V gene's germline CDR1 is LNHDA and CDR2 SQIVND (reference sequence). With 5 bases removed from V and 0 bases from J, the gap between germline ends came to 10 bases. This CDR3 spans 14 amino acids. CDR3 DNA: TGTGCCAGTAGTGTGGGACTGCTGAACACTGAAGCTTTCTTT. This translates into CASSVGLLNTEAFF. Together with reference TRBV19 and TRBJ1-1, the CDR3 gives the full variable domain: DGGITQSPKYLFRKEGQNVTLSCEQNLNHDAMYWYRQDPGQGLRLIYYSQIVNDFQKGDIAEGYSVSREKKESFPLTVTSAQKNPTAFYLCASSVGLLNTEAFFGQGTRLTVV.

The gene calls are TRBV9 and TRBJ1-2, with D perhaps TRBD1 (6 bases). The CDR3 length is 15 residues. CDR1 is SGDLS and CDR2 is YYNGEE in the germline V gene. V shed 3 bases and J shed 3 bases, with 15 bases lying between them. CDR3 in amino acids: CASSGQGGEDYGYTF. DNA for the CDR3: TGTGCCAGCAGCGGACAAGGGGGGGAGGACTATGGCTACACCTTC.

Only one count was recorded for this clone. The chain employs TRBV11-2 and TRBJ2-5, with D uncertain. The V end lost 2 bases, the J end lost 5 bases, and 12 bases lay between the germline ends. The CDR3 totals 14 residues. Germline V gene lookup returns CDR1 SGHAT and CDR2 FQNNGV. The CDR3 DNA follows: TGTGCCAGCAGCTTAAATTCAATGGAGGAGACCCAGTACTTC. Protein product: CASSLNSMEETQYF.

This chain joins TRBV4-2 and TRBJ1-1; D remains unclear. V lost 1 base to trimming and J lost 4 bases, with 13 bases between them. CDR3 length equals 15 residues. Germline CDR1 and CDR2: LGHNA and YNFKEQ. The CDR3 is CASSQGYGEGTEAFF. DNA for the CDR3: TGTGCCAGCAGCCAAGGATACGGCGAGGGCACTGAAGCTTTCTTT.

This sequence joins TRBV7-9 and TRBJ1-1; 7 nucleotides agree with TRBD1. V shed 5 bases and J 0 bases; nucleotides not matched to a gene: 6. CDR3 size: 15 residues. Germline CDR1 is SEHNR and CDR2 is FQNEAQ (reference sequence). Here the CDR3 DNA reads TGTGCCAGCAGCCCCCCGACAGGGATGAACACTGAAGCTTTCTTT. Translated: CASSPPTGMNTEAFF.

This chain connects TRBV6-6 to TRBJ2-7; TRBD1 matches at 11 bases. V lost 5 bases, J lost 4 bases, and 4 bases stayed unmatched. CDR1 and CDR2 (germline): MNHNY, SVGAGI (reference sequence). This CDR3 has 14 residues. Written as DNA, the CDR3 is TGTGCCAGCAGTAAGGACAGGGGGCTATACGAGCAGTACTTC. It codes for CASSKDRGLYEQYF.

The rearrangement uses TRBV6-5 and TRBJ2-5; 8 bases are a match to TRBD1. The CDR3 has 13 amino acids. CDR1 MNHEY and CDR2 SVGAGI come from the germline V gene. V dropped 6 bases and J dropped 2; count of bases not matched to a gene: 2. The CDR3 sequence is CASRRTGQETQYF. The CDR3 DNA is TGTGCCAGCAGGCGGACAGGGCAAGAGACCCAGTACTTC.

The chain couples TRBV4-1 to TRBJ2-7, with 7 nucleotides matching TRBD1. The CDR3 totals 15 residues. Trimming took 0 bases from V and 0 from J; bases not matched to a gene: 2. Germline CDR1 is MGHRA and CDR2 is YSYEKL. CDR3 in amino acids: CASSQEGDSSYEQYF. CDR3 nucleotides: TGCGCCAGCAGCCAAGAGGGGGACAGCTCCTACGAGCAGTACTTC.

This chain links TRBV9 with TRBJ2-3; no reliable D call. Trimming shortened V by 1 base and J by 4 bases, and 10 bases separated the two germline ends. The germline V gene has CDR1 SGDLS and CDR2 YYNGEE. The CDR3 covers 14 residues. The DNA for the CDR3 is TGTGCCAGCAGCGTATCTATGGGCTCAGATACGCAGTATTTT. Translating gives CASSVSMGSDTQYF.

Here the CDR3 reads CALGTGGPEAFF. In nucleotides, the CDR3 is TGTGCCCTCGGGACAGGGGGGCCTGAAGCTTTCTTT. The chain links TRBV30 to TRBJ1-1; 11 nucleotides match TRBD1. The V and J ends lost 8 bases and 6 bases, in that order; junction bases with no gene match: 5. The germline CDR1 and CDR2 sequences are GTSNPN and SVGIG (reference sequence). The CDR3 is made up of 12 amino acids.

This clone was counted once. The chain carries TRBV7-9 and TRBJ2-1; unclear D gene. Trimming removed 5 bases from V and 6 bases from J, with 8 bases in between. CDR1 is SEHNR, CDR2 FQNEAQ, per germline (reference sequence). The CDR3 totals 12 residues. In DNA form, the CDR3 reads TGTGCCAGCAGCCAGATCGCCAATGAGCAGTTCTTC. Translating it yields CASSQIANEQFF.

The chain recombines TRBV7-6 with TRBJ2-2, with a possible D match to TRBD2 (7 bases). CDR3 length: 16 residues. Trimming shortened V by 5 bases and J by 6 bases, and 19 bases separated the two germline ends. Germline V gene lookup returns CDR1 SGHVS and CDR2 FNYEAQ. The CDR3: CASSPGDLRGAGELFF. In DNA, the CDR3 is TGTGCCAGCAGCCCAGGGGATCTCCGGGGGGCCGGGGAGCTGTTTTTT. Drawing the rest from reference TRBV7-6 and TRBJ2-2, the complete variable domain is GAGVSQSPRYKVTKRGQDVALRCDPISGHVSLYWYRQALGQGPEFLTYFNYEAQQDKSGLPNDRFSAERPEGSISTLTIQRTEQRDSAMYRCASSPGDLRGAGELFFGEGSRLTVL.

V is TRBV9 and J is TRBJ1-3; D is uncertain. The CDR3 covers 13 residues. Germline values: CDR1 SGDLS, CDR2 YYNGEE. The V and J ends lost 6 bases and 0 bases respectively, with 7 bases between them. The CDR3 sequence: CASKRDSGNTIYF. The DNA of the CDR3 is TGTGCCAGCAAGAGGGACTCTGGAAACACCATATATTTT.

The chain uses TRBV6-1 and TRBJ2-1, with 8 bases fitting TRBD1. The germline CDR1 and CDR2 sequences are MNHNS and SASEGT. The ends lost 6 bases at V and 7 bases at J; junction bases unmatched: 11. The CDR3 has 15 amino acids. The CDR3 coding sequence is TGTGCCAGCAGCGTTTCTGGGACAGGAAGGAATGAGCAGTTCTTC. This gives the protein CASSVSGTGRNEQFF.

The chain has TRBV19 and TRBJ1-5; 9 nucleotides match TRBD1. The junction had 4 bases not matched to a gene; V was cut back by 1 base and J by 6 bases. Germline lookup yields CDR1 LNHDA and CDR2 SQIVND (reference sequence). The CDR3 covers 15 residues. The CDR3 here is CASSIGTGVGQPQHF. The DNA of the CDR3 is TGTGCCAGTAGTATAGGGACAGGGGTCGGTCAGCCCCAGCATTTT. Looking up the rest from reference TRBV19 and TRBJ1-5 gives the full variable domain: DGGITQSPKYLFRKEGQNVTLSCEQNLNHDAMYWYRQDPGQGLRLIYYSQIVNDFQKGDIAEGYSVSREKKESFPLTVTSAQKNPTAFYLCASSIGTGVGQPQHFGDGTRLSIL.

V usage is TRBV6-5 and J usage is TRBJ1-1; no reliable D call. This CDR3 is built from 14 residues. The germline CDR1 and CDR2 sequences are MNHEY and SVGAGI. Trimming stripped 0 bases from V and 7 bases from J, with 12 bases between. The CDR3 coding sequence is TGTGCCAGCAGTTACTCGGAGTTAGAAAATGAAGCTTTCTTT. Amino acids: CASSYSELENEAFF.

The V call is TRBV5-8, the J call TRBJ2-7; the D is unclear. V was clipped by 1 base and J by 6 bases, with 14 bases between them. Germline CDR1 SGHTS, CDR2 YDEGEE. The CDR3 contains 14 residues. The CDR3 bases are TGTGCCAGCAGCTTGAGGTTGGGTGAGGTCGAGCAGTACTTC. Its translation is CASSLRLGEVEQYF.

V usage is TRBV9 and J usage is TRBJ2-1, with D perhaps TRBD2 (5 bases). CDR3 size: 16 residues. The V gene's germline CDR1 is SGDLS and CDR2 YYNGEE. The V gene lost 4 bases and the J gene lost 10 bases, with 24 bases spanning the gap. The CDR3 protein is CASSPLTSGIIVEQFF. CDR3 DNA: TGTGCCAGCAGCCCACTTACCAGCGGTATCATTGTCGAGCAGTTCTTC.

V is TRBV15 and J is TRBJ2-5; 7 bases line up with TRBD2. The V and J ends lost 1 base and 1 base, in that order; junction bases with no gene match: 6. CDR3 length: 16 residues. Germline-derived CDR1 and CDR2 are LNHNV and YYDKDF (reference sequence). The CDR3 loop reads CATSRAVAGSQETQYF. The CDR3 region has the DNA TGTGCCACCAGCAGAGCGGTAGCGGGCAGCCAAGAGACCCAGTACTTC. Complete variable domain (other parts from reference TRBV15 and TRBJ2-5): DAMVIQNPRYQVTQFGKPVTLSCSQTLNHNVMYWYQQKSSQAPKLLFHYYDKDFNNEADTPDNFQSRRPNTSFCFLDIRSPGLGDTAMYLCATSRAVAGSQETQYFGPGTRLLVL.

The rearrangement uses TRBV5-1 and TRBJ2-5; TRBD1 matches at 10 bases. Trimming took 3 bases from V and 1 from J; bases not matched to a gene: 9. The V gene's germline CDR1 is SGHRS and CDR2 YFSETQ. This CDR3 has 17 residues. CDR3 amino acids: CASSSRTGGSLQETQYF. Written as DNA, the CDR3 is TGCGCCAGCAGCTCCCGGACAGGGGGTTCACTCCAAGAGACCCAGTACTTC.

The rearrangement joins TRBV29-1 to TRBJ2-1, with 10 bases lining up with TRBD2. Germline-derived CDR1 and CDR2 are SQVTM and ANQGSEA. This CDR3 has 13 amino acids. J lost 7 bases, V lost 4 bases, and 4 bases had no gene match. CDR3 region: CSVAASGGNEQFF. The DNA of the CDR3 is TGCAGCGTTGCGGCTAGCGGGGGAAATGAGCAGTTCTTC.

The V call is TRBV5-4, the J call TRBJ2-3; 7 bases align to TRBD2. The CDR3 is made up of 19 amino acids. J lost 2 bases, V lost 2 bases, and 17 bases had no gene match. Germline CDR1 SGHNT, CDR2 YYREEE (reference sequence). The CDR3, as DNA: TGTGCCAGCAGCTTTGGCTTCGGATTGGGGGGGGGAACCACAGATACGCAGTATTTT. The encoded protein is CASSFGFGLGGGTTDTQYF.

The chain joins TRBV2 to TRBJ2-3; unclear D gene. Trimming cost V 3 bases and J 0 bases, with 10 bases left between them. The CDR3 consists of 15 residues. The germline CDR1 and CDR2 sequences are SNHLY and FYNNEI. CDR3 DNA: TGTGCCAGCAGTGATCTGGGCAGAAGCACAGATACGCAGTATTTT. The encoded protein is CASSDLGRSTDTQYF. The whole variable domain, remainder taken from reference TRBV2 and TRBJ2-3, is EPEVTQTPSHQVTQMGQEVILRCVPISNHLYFYWYRQILGQKVEFLVSFYNNEISEKSEIFDDQFSVERPDGSNFTLKIRSTKLEDSAMYFCASSDLGRSTDTQYFGPGTRLTVL.

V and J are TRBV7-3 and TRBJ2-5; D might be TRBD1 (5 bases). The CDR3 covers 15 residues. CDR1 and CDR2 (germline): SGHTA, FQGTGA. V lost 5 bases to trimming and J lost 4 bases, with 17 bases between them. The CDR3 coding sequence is TGTGCCAGCAGCCGGTGGTCAGGCCAGGGAGAGACCCAGTACTTC. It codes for CASSRWSGQGETQYF.